This T cell receptor beta chain was recorded in a study of T-cell memory formation after mild COVID-19. Study-wide context: There were largely donor-specific TCR clusters.

V lost 6 bases to trimming and J lost 7 bases, with 15 bases between them. The CDR3 is 13 amino acids. Looked up from germline, CDR1 is SGHAT and CDR2 is FQNNGV. From the 5' RACE reads, TCRdb called clonotypes with MiXCR, one entry per CDR3 protein. The sample has approximately 350,000 distinct CDR3 sequences, around 14% seen once. The receptor was isolated from a man aged 18 to 29 who had mild COVID-19 (a few samples of this study predate the infection). Cell type and time point are not known. The chain is built from TRBV11-2 and TRBJ2-5; TRBD1 is a possible D gene (5 bases). The specimen sequenced was PBMCs or a T cell subset sorted from them (not recorded which). CDR3 DNA: TGTGCCAGCAGGGGGCCCCCCGATATGACCCAGTACTTC. It specifies CASRGPPDMTQYF.